Below, 26 T cell receptor beta chains from the same sample are listed, as sequenced in a study of T cell repertoires in cytomegalovirus infection (dated by TCRdb to the late 2010s). Sequencing was performed on an Illumina HiSeq 1500. TCRdb reprocessing: public reads trimmed at Q25 with fastp, clones called with MiXCR, in-frame beta chains kept. Identical CDR3 proteins give one entry, which carries the most common genes and DNA. This sample is represented by 250,000 or so distinct CDR3 sequences; roughly an eighth of them were singletons. The biggest ten clones account for approximately 1.8% of the sample. The material sequenced was PBMCs. The receptor set was obtained from a human donor in good health (CMV status not recorded). Some clones in this sample may be carry-over from other donors' samples.

As to this clonotype: This may be a read error: a much more frequent sequence differs by one nucleotide. The DNA of the CDR3 is TGTGCCAGCAGCCATGGACAGTCCTACGAGCAGTACTTC. This gives the protein CASSHGQSYEQYF. This chain connects TRBV3-1 to TRBJ2-7; D is perhaps TRBD1 (6 bases). V was clipped by 3 bases and J by 1 base, with 7 bases between them. Germline V gene lookup returns CDR1 LGHDT and CDR2 YNNKEL (reference sequence). This CDR3 has 13 residues.

This clonotype appeared many times. V and J are TRBV12-3 or TRBV12-4 and TRBJ1-2, with a possible D match to TRBD1 (6 bases). CDR3 length: 14 residues. The V end lost 5 bases, the J end lost 4 bases, and 14 bases lay between the germline ends. CDR3 DNA sequence: TGTGCCAGCAGTGGGGACACTTCTTCCTATGGCTACACCTTC. Its translation: CASSGDTSSYGYTF.

This clonotype was counted many times. The V call is TRBV7-2, the J call TRBJ1-1; D gene unclear. CDR1 SGHTA and CDR2 FQGNSA come from the germline V gene. The CDR3 is made up of 16 amino acids. V was shortened by 1 base and J by 1 base, with 13 bases between the two germline ends. CDR3 in amino acids: CASSLGGGRANTEAFF. The CDR3 bases are TGTGCCAGCAGCTTAGGCGGCGGACGGGCGAACACTGAAGCTTTCTTT.

V is TRBV20-1 and J is TRBJ1-4, with 7 bases identical to TRBD1. With 3 bases clipped from V and 4 bases from J, the junction kept 11 bases outside the gene matches. The CDR3 loop spans 16 amino acids. The germline gives CDR1 DFQATT, CDR2 SNEGSKA (reference sequence). The CDR3 loop reads CSARGQPTSRNEKLFF. CDR3 DNA sequence: TGCAGTGCTAGGGGACAGCCCACGAGCCGTAATGAAAAACTGTTTTTT.

Ten or more counts support this clonotype. The V and J genes are TRBV28 and TRBJ2-7, with 9 bases identical to TRBD1. In germline, CDR1 is MDHEN, CDR2 SYDVKM. The CDR3 length is 13 residues. With V trimmed by 5 bases and J by 5 bases, 4 bases remained unmatched. As DNA, the CDR3 is TGTGCCAGCAGTGCGGGACAGGGAAACGAGCAGTACTTC. It codes for CASSAGQGNEQYF.

There are many counts of this clonotype. The chain employs TRBV7-2 and TRBJ2-1; 11 nucleotides line up with TRBD2. The CDR3 loop spans 18 amino acids. The J segment lost 0 bases and the V segment lost 6 bases, leaving 10 bases of the junction unmatched. Germline V gene data show CDR1 as SGHTA and CDR2 as FQGNSA. In DNA form, the CDR3 reads TGTGCCAGCAGGCTGACTAGCGGGATAAGGGGCTCCTACAATGAGCAGTTCTTC. It is translated as CASRLTSGIRGSYNEQFF.

The sample holds a few counts of this clonotype. The chain has TRBV6-2 or TRBV6-3 and TRBJ1-1, with D possibly being TRBD1 (6 bases). CDR1 is MNHEY, CDR2 SVGEGT, per germline. CDR3 length: 14 residues. Trimming pared 5 bases from V and 6 bases from J, leaving 16 bases between. The CDR3 loop is CASSPTRGQAEAFF. Written as DNA, the CDR3 is TGTGCCAGCAGTCCAACGAGGGGACAAGCTGAAGCTTTCTTT.

J is TRBJ2-1 and V is TRBV28, with 8 bases fitting TRBD1. The trim removed 1 base at V and 3 bases at J, leaving 5 bases unmatched. This CDR3 has 16 residues. Germline assignment: CDR1 MDHEN and CDR2 SYDVKM. CDR3 sequence reads: CASSLSLRGLYNEQFF. The CDR3 nucleotides read TGTGCCAGCAGTTTATCCCTCAGGGGGCTCTACAATGAGCAGTTCTTC.

The chain combines TRBV7-9 with TRBJ2-3; the D is unclear. Per germline, CDR1 SEHNR and CDR2 FQNEAQ (reference sequence). The V and J ends lost 3 bases and 4 bases respectively, with 8 bases between them. The CDR3 spans 13 residues. The CDR3 spells CASSFSPPDTQYF. The CDR3, as DNA: TGTGCCAGCAGCTTCTCTCCCCCAGATACGCAGTATTTT.

This clonotype was counted many times. The chain is built from TRBV7-2 and TRBJ1-2; the match to TRBD1 covers 7 bases. Per germline, CDR1 SGHTA and CDR2 FQGNSA. Losses at the gene ends were 0 bases for V and 9 bases for J; bases not matched to a gene: 10. This CDR3 spans 15 amino acids. Written as DNA, the CDR3 is TGTGCCAGCAGCTTAGCCCTAGGGACAGCAGATCGCTACACCTTC. Its protein product is CASSLALGTADRYTF.

This clonotype has more than one count but fewer than ten. The rearrangement links TRBV4-2 to TRBJ1-2; no reliable D call. Trimming stripped 0 bases from V and 7 bases from J, with 18 bases between. The germline gives CDR1 LGHNA, CDR2 YNFKEQ. The CDR3 extends over 16 amino acids. The CDR3 bases are TGTGCCAGCAGCCAAGAAGGAGGTAGTAGGAATCTTGGCTACACCTTC. It translates to CASSQEGGSRNLGYTF.

This clonotype was recorded many times. The genes are TRBV7-2 and TRBJ1-1; 7 positions agree with TRBD1. Germline-derived CDR1 and CDR2 are SGHTA and FQGNSA. The CDR3 loop spans 14 amino acids. J lost 1 base, V lost 4 bases, and 3 bases had no gene match. CDR3 bases: TGTGCCAGCAGCTCGACAGGGTCGAACACTGAAGCTTTCTTT. Its protein is CASSSTGSNTEAFF.

This clonotype was picked up many times. Written as DNA, the CDR3 is TGTGCCAGTAGTCCCCGGGACAGGGACTACGAGCAGTACTTC. It specifies CASSPRDRDYEQYF. J is TRBJ2-7 and V is TRBV19, with 9 nucleotides matching TRBD1. The trim removed 5 bases at V and 3 bases at J, leaving 5 bases unmatched. Germline-derived CDR1 and CDR2 are LNHDA and SQIVND (reference sequence). The CDR3 runs 14 residues. Variable domain in full (rest from reference TRBV19 and TRBJ2-7): DGGITQSPKYLFRKEGQNVTLSCEQNLNHDAMYWYRQDPGQGLRLIYYSQIVNDFQKGDIAEGYSVSREKKESFPLTVTSAQKNPTAFYLCASSPRDRDYEQYFGPGTRLTVT.

The chain couples TRBV20-1 to TRBJ2-7; 11 nucleotides align to TRBD1. Germline CDR1 DFQATT, CDR2 SNEGSKA (reference sequence). V shed 6 bases, J shed 6 bases, and the junction held 7 bases outside the gene matches. The CDR3 is 13 amino acids. Here the CDR3 DNA reads TGCAGTGCGCCGGGACAGGGGGTTGTCGAGCAGTACTTC. Amino acid sequence: CSAPGQGVVEQYF.

The chain combines TRBV6-5 with TRBJ1-4; D remains ambiguous. The V gene lost 3 bases and the J gene lost 0 bases, with 14 bases spanning the gap. Germline CDR1 reads MNHEY; CDR2 reads SVGAGI. This CDR3 has 17 residues. In nucleotides, the CDR3 is TGTGCCAGCAGTTATTCCCGACCGACGGCAACTAATGAAAAACTGTTTTTT. The encoded protein is CASSYSRPTATNEKLFF.

This clonotype occurred many times. The chain recombines TRBV7-6 with TRBJ2-2; 9 nucleotides line up with TRBD1. CDR1 and CDR2 from the germline V gene are SGHVS and FNYEAQ. The CDR3 extends over 16 amino acids. The V gene end was trimmed by 2 bases and the J gene end by 0 bases; junction bases not matched to a gene: 1. CDR3 residues: CASSLWDRANTGELFF. The CDR3 DNA is TGTGCCAGCAGCTTATGGGACAGGGCGAACACCGGGGAGCTGTTTTTT.

The table lists this clonotype with a few counts. V and J are TRBV18 and TRBJ1-5; unclear D gene. The germline V and J ends were trimmed by 0 bases and 5 bases, with 14 bases remaining between them. Germline V gene data show CDR1 as KGHSH and CDR2 as LQKENI. The CDR3 extends over 16 amino acids. Written as DNA, the CDR3 is TGTGCCAGCTCACCACCGGGCCGTACGCCGGATCAGCCCCAGCATTTT. Translated, it gives CASSPPGRTPDQPQHF. Together with reference TRBV18 and TRBJ1-5, the CDR3 gives the full variable domain: NAGVMQNPRHLVRRRGQEARLRCSPMKGHSHVYWYRQLPEEGLKFMVYLQKENIIDESGMPKERFSAEFPKEGPSILRIQQVVRGDSAAYFCASSPPGRTPDQPQHFGDGTRLSIL.

The rearrangement joins TRBV20-1 to TRBJ1-4; TRBD1 aligns across 7 bases. CDR1 is DFQATT and CDR2 is SNEGSKA in the germline V gene (reference sequence). The CDR3 contains 14 residues. V lost 1 base to trimming and J lost 6 bases; unmatched junction nucleotides: 5. As DNA, the CDR3 is TGCAGTGCTAGAGTTGGGACAGTAGATGAAAAACTGTTTTTT. Protein product: CSARVGTVDEKLFF.

This clonotype has at least ten counts. The chain couples TRBV7-2 to TRBJ1-6; maybe TRBD1 (5 bases). V lost 5 bases, J lost 7 bases, and 12 bases lay in between. The CDR3 spans 14 residues. CDR1 is SGHTA, CDR2 FQGNSA, per germline. CDR3 nucleotide sequence: TGTGCCAGCAGCCAAGACAGAATCAATTCACCCCTCCACTTT. It specifies CASSQDRINSPLHF.

At least ten counts were recorded for this clonotype. The chain couples TRBV7-2 to TRBJ2-7; D perhaps matches TRBD2 (7 bases). Trimming cost V 5 bases and J 6 bases, with 17 bases left between them. Germline assignment: CDR1 SGHTA and CDR2 FQGNSA. The CDR3 extends over 14 amino acids. The CDR3 spells CASSPRVGGGEQYF. For the CDR3, the DNA is TGTGCCAGCAGCCCCCGAGTGGGAGGGGGCGAGCAGTACTTC.

This clonotype was recorded many times. The chain combines TRBV6-6 with TRBJ2-1; 12 bases match TRBD2. With V trimmed by 0 bases and J by 7 bases, 4 bases remained unmatched. Germline values: CDR1 MNHNY, CDR2 SVGAGI (reference sequence). The CDR3 consists of 16 residues. The CDR3 sequence: CASSYSETSGRNEQFF. CDR3 bases: TGTGCCAGCAGTTACTCCGAGACTAGCGGGAGAAATGAGCAGTTCTTC.

The chain links TRBV9 to TRBJ2-1; no reliable D call. The CDR3 totals 9 residues. V was trimmed by 10 bases and J by 10 bases, leaving 9 bases between them. CDR1 and CDR2 from the germline V gene are SGDLS and YYNGEE. This CDR3 is CALLREQFF. The CDR3 DNA follows: TGTGCCCTGTTAAGAGAGCAGTTCTTC.

This clonotype was detected ten times or more. The chain is built from TRBV25-1 and TRBJ2-2; D is perhaps TRBD2 (6 bases). The CDR3 totals 13 residues. Deletions cut 3 bases from V and 6 bases from J, with 8 bases between. Germline V gene sequence: CDR1 MGHDK, CDR2 SYGVNS. The CDR3 spells CASSEGGPGELFF. CDR3 DNA sequence: TGTGCCAGCAGTGAGGGGGGACCCGGGGAGCTGTTTTTT.

In regard to this clonotype: A single base separates this from a much larger clone, so it may be a read error. This sequence joins TRBV28 and TRBJ1-2; a possible D gene is TRBD1 (6 bases). The CDR3 has 15 amino acids. The germline V gene has CDR1 MDHEN and CDR2 SYDVKM. The CDR3 DNA follows: TGTGACACCTCCCGGGGGGGGGCAGAAAACTATGGCTACACCTTC. This encodes CDTSRGGAENYGYTF.

In this sample, this clonotype turned up many times. The genes are TRBV10-3 and TRBJ1-4; D uncertain. CDR1 ENHRY and CDR2 SYGVKD come from the germline V gene. This CDR3 is built from 13 residues. Trimming pared 3 bases from V and 8 bases from J, leaving 10 bases between. The CDR3 loop reads CAISDGVQEKLFF. As DNA, the CDR3 is TGTGCCATCAGTGATGGGGTACAAGAAAAACTGTTTTTT.

For this clonotype: The CDR3 end shows no conserved phenylalanine or tryptophan, and so a read error is likely. The chain joins TRBV4-3 to TRBJ2-7; D might be TRBD2 (6 bases). Germline-derived CDR1 and CDR2 are LGHNA and YSLEER. The CDR3 extends over 15 amino acids. Trimming removed 3 bases at V and 9 bases at J, with 21 bases between. The CDR3 bases are TGCGCCAGCAGCCAGGACCTAGCGTCCCTAGCCGGGCAGTACTAC. Protein: CASSQDLASLAGQYY.